A selection of T cell receptor beta chains follows, all from one sample in a study of blood T cell repertoires in COVID-19. Measured with immunoSEQ multiplex PCR; TCRdb has only the in-frame clones, and not every one. This sample carries about 140,000 clones, under 90% of them seen once, and the ten largest clones take approximately 1.6%. The specimen was PBMCs or T cells enriched from blood (not recorded which). These receptors all stem from a woman between 18 and 30 years old who had been exposed to COVID-19. CDR3s include the opening cysteine and the closing phenylalanine or tryptophan. Each record gives: CDR3 protein, V gene.

CDR3aa: CASSLRAVVAGREQYF
v_gene: TRBV27

CDR3aa: CASSLRLAGKQVQFF
v_gene: TRBV7-2

CDR3aa: CASSPRTPTYSGANVLTF
v_gene: TRBV18

CDR3aa: CASSLSGGYNEQFF
v_gene: TRBV11-2

CDR3aa: CASSVRAGGMSSYNEQFF
v_gene: TRBV9

CDR3aa: CATATSGTDTQYF
v_gene: TRBV24-1

CDR3aa: CASSYPGQGQNEQFF
v_gene: TRBV7-9

CDR3aa: CASSQGTPSNYGYTF
v_gene: TRBV4-1

CDR3aa: CASSQMTGNNSPLHF
v_gene: TRBV14

CDR3aa: CASSPRGAASSYNEQFF
v_gene: TRBV7-9

CDR3aa: CASSLRHTYQPQHF
v_gene: TRBV27

CDR3aa: CASSPRQYYGYTF
v_gene: TRBV14

CDR3aa: CASSLGTDNEQFF
v_gene: TRBV5-4

CDR3aa: CASSLGGPRGETQYF
v_gene: TRBV7-2

CDR3aa: CASSLGRELGTDTQYF
v_gene: TRBV5-1

CDR3aa: CASSEGGPLGQYF
v_gene: TRBV25-1

CDR3aa: CASSPGTSGRGEQFF
v_gene: TRBV6-5

CDR3aa: CASSLDLSYSFF
v_gene: TRBV7-8

CDR3aa: CASSRSGQNNEQFF
v_gene: TRBV6-5

CDR3aa: CAWSGGLDEQYF
v_gene: TRBV30

CDR3aa: CASSLQGGTGYEQYF
v_gene: TRBV7-2

CDR3aa: CASSLSYGSEQYF
v_gene: TRBV7-3

CDR3aa: CASSHHRKDTEAFF
v_gene: TRBV7-9

CDR3aa: CASRSRQGARNQPQHF
v_gene: TRBV28

CDR3aa: CSVEQGVYGYTF
v_gene: TRBV29-1

CDR3aa: CASSLLSGVYGYTF
v_gene: TRBV5-6

CDR3aa: CASSYSIAEESYEQYF
v_gene: TRBV6-2/TRBV6-3

CDR3aa: CASSQDRTGGDEQYF
v_gene: TRBV4-2

CDR3aa: CAWSARGYEQYF
v_gene: TRBV30

CDR3aa: CASSSVGYGLQSYEQYF
v_gene: TRBV6-2/TRBV6-3

CDR3aa: CASNKEGTGETQYF
v_gene: TRBV9